One and the same sample provided the 9 T cell receptor beta chains below, sequenced in a study of T cell repertoires in cytomegalovirus infection. Each CDR3 protein is one row after TCRdb ran MiXCR on the reads. In the table there are roughly 280,000 distinct CDR3 sequences, 9.1% of which are singletons. Sample: PBMCs. The receptors here all came from a human donor in good health (CMV status not recorded). Some clones in this sample may be carry-over from other donors' samples.

The table lists this clonotype with a few counts. J is TRBJ2-7 and V is TRBV19; D unclear. The CDR3 has 14 amino acids. V lost 0 bases to trimming and J lost 0 bases, with 6 bases between them. Germline V CDR1 and CDR2: LNHDA, SQIVND (reference sequence). The CDR3 loop reads CASSIDGTSYEQYF. The CDR3 coding sequence is TGTGCCAGTAGTATAGATGGCACCTCCTACGAGCAGTACTTC.

This clonotype was counted ten times or more. The chain uses TRBV20-1 and TRBJ1-5; no clear D. This CDR3 has 14 residues. Germline assignment: CDR1 DFQATT and CDR2 SNEGSKA (reference sequence). With 8 bases removed from V and 0 bases from J, the gap between germline ends came to 14 bases. CDR3 residues: CSWGGQASNQPQHF. The CDR3 DNA follows: TGCAGTTGGGGAGGGCAGGCTAGCAATCAGCCCCAGCATTTT.

The chain has TRBV5-1 and TRBJ1-4, with a weak D call TRBD1 (5 bases). Per the germline V gene, CDR1 is SGHRS and CDR2 is YFSETQ. The CDR3 is made up of 15 amino acids. Deletions cut 1 base from V and 8 bases from J, with 15 bases between. CDR3 sequence: CASSLRGGTLEKLFF. For the CDR3, the DNA is TGCGCCAGCAGCTTGCGGGGCGGCACACTGGAAAAACTGTTTTTT.

The chain is built from TRBV28 and TRBJ2-1; the D gene is possibly TRBD2 (6 bases). V shed 6 bases and J shed 10 bases, with 22 bases lying between them. Germline V gene data show CDR1 as MDHEN and CDR2 as SYDVKM. The CDR3 extends over 15 amino acids. The CDR3 reads CASRVGGTLLGEQFF. The CDR3 DNA is TGTGCCAGCAGGGTTGGAGGGACTCTCCTAGGAGAGCAGTTCTTC.

This clonotype has a count of ten or more. The chain recombines TRBV5-1 with TRBJ1-2, with TRBD1 matching 7 bases. The CDR3 runs to 13 residues. Germline CDR1 reads SGHRS; CDR2 reads YFSETQ. J was trimmed by 3 bases and V by 4 bases; bases with no gene match: 3. The CDR3 reads CASSGTGDYGYTF. Here the CDR3 DNA reads TGCGCCAGCAGCGGAACAGGGGACTATGGCTACACCTTC.

This clonotype appeared many times. The chain joins TRBV11-2 to TRBJ1-4; 8 positions match TRBD1. CDR1 and CDR2 from the germline V gene are SGHAT and FQNNGV. This CDR3 comprises 16 residues. The ends lost 6 bases at V and 8 bases at J; junction bases unmatched: 14. For the CDR3, the DNA is TGTGCCAGCAGGCGGAGAATGACAGGGGAGGGCGAAAAACTGTTTTTT. Protein sequence: CASRRRMTGEGEKLFF.

This clonotype was seen repeatedly, ten times or more. This rearrangement joins TRBV7-9 to TRBJ2-7, with TRBD2 matching over 7 bases. CDR1 SEHNR and CDR2 FQNEAQ come from the germline V gene (reference sequence). This CDR3 contains 14 residues. Trimming took 4 bases from V and 4 from J; bases not matched to a gene: 7. The CDR3 reads CASSSPRGGYEQYF. The CDR3 DNA sequence: TGTGCCAGCAGCTCCCCCCGCGGGGGATACGAGCAGTACTTC.

This clonotype was observed at least ten times. The chain carries TRBV3-1 and TRBJ2-3; 10 positions match TRBD2. This CDR3 region has 16 residues. Germline assignment: CDR1 LGHDT and CDR2 YNNKEL (reference sequence). V was clipped by 2 bases and J by 6 bases; unmatched bases: 8. CDR3 in amino acids: CASSQISTSGRDTQYF. As DNA, the CDR3 is TGTGCCAGCAGCCAAATTTCGACTAGCGGGCGTGATACGCAGTATTTT.

There are many counts of this clonotype. DNA of the CDR3: TGTGCCAGCAGTTTAGGAGGAGGGGACAGTTCAGGCTACACCTTC. Residues: CASSLGGGDSSGYTF. The V and J genes are TRBV12-3 or TRBV12-4 and TRBJ1-2; 7 bases match TRBD1. CDR3 length equals 15 residues. V lost 1 base, J lost 8 bases, and 10 bases stayed unmatched.